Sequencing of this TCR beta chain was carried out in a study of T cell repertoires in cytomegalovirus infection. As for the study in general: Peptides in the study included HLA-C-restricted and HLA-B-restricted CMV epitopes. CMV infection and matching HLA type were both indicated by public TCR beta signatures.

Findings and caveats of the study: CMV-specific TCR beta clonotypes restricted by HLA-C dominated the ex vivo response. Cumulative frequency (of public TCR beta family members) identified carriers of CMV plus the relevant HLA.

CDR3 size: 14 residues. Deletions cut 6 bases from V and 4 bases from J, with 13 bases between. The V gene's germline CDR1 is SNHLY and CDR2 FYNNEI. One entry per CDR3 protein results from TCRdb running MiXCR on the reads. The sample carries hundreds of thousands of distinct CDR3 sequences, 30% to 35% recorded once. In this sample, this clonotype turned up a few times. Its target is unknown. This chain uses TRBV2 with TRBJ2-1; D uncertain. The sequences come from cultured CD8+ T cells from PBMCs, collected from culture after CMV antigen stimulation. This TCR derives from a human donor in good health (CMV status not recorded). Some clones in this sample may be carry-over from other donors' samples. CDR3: CASSRPGPYNEQFF. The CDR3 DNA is TGTGCCAGCAGCCGCCCCGGGCCTTACAATGAGCAGTTCTTC. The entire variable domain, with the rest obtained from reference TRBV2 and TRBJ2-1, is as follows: EPEVTQTPSHQVTQMGQEVILRCVPISNHLYFYWYRQILGQKVEFLVSFYNNEISEKSEIFDDQFSVERPDGSNFTLKIRSTKLEDSAMYFCASSRPGPYNEQFFGPGTRLTVL.